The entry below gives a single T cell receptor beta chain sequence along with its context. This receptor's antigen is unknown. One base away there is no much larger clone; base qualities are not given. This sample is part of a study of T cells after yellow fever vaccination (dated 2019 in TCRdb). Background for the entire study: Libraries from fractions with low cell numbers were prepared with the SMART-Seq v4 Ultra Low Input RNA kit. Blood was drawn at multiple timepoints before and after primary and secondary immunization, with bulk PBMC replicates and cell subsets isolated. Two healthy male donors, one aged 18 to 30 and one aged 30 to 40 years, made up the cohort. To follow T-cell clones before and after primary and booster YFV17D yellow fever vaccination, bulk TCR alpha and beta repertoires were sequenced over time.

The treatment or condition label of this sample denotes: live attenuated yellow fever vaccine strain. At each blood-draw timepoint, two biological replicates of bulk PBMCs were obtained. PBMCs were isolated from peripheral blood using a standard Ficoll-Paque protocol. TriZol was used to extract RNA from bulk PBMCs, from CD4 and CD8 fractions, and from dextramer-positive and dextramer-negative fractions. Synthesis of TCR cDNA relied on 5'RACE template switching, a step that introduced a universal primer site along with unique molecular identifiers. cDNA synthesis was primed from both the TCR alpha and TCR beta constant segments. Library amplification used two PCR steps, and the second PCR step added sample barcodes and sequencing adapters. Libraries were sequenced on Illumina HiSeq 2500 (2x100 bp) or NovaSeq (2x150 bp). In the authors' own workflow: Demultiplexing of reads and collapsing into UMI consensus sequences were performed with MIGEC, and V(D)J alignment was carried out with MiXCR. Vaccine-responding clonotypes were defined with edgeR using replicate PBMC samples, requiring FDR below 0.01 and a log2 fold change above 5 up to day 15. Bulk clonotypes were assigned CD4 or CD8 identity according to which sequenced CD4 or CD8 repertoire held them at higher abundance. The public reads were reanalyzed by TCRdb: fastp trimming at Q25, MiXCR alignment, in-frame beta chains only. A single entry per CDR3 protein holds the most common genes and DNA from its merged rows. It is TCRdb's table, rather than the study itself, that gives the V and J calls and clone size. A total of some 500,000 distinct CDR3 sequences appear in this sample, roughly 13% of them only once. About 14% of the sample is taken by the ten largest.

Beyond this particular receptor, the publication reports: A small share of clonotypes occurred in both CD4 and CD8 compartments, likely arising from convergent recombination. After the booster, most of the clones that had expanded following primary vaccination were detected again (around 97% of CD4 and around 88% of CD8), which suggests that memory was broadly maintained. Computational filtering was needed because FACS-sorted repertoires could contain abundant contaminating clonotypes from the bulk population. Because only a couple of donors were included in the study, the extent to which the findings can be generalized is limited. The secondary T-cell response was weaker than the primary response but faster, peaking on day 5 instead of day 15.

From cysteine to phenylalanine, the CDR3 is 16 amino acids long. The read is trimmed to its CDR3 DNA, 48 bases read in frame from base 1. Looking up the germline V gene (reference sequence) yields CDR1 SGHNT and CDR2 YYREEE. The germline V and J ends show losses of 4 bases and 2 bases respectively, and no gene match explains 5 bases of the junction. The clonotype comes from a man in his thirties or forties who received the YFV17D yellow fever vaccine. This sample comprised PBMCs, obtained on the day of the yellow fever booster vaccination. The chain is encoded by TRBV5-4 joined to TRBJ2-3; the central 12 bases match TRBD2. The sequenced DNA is TGTGCCAGCAGCCTGCTAGCGGGAGGGGCCACAGATACGCAGTATTTT. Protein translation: CASSLLAGGATDTQYF.